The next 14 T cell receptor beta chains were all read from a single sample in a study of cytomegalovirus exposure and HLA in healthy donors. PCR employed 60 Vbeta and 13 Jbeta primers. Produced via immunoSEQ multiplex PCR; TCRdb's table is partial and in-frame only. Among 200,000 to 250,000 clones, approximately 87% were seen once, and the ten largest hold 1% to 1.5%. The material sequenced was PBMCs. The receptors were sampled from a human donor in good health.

The CDR3 DNA follows: TGTGCCAGCAGCCCCGAGGGCCTCCCGCGGTACGAGCAGTACTTC. Translation: CASSPEGLPRYEQYF. The V and J genes are TRBV9 and TRBJ2-7; a weak D match, TRBD2 (5 bases). CDR3 size: 15 residues. V gave up 4 bases and J gave up 4 bases, with 18 bases separating them. The germline CDR1 and CDR2 sequences are SGDLS and YYNGEE.

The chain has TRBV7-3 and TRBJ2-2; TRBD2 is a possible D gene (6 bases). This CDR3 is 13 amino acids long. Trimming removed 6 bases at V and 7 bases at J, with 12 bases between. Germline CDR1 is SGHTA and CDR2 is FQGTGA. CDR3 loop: CASSQGRDGELFF. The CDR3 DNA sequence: TGTGCCAGCAGTCAAGGGCGGGACGGGGAGCTGTTTTTT.

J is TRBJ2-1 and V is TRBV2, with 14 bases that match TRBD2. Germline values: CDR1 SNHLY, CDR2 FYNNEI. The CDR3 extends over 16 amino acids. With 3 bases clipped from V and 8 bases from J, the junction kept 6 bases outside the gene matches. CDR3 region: CASSEGLAGVGHEQFF. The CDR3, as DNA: TGTGCCAGCAGTGAGGGACTAGCGGGAGTTGGCCATGAGCAGTTCTTC.

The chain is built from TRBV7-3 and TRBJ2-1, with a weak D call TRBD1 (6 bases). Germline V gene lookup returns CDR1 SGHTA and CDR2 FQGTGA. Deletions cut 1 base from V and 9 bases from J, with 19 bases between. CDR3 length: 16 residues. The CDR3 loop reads CASSLNPDSLGGEQFF. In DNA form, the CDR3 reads TGTGCCAGCAGCTTAAATCCGGACTCCCTAGGGGGTGAGCAGTTCTTC.

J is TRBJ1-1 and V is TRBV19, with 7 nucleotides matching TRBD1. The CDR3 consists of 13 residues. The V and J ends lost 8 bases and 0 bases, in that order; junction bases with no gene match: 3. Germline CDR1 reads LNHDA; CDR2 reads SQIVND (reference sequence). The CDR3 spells CASSQGLNTEAFF. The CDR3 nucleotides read TGTGCCAGTTCACAGGGGCTGAACACTGAAGCTTTCTTT.

The CDR3 here is CASSLSYPGQGAYEQYF. Written as DNA, the CDR3 is TGTGCCAGCAGCTTAAGCTACCCGGGACAGGGGGCATACGAGCAGTACTTC. The rearrangement uses TRBV7-8 and TRBJ2-7, with 12 bases identical to TRBD1. V gave up 2 bases and J gave up 4 bases; unmatched junction bases: 9. Germline loops: CDR1 SGHVS, CDR2 FQNEAQ. This CDR3 contains 17 residues.

The chain's CDR3 is CAISEVAGASYGYTF. Here the CDR3 DNA reads TGTGCCATCAGTGAAGTGGCGGGAGCAAGCTATGGCTACACCTTC. The chain uses TRBV10-3 and TRBJ1-2; D not resolved. The germline V gene encodes CDR1 ENHRY and CDR2 SYGVKD. The CDR3 loop spans 15 amino acids. Between the trimmed V and J ends, which lost 3 bases and 4 bases, there was a span of 15 bases.

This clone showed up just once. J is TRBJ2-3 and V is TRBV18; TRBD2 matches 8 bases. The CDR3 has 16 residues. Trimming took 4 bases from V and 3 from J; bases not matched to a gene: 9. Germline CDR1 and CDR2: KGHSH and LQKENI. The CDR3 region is CASSRARGARTDTQYF. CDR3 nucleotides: TGTGCCAGCTCACGTGCGCGGGGGGCGAGGACAGATACGCAGTATTTT.

In nucleotides, the CDR3 is TGTGCCTGGAAGATCGGGAACACTGAAGCTTTCTTT. Its translation is CAWKIGNTEAFF. The rearrangement uses TRBV30 and TRBJ1-1; D is ambiguous. CDR1 and CDR2 (germline): GTSNPN, SVGIG (reference sequence). Trimming removed 4 bases at V and 1 base at J, with 7 bases between. The CDR3 consists of 12 residues.

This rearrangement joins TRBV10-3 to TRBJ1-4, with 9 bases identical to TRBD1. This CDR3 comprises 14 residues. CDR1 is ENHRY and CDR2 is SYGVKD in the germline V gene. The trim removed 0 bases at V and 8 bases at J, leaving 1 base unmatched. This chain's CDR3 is CAISESTGGEKLFF. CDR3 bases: TGTGCCATCAGTGAGTCCACAGGGGGCGAAAAACTGTTTTTT.

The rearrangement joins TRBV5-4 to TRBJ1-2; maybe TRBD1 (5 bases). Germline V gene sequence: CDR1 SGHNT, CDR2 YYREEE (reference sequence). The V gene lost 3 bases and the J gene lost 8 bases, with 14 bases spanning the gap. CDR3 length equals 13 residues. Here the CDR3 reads CASSSPKTGGYTF. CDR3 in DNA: TGTGCCAGCAGCTCCCCCAAAACAGGAGGCTACACCTTC.

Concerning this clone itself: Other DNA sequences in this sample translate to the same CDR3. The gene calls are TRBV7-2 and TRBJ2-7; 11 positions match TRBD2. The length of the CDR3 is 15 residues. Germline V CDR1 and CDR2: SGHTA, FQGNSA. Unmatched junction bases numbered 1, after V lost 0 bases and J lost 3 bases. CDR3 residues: CASSLAGTSGYEQYF. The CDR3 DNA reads TGTGCCAGCAGCTTAGCGGGGACTAGCGGCTACGAGCAGTACTTC.

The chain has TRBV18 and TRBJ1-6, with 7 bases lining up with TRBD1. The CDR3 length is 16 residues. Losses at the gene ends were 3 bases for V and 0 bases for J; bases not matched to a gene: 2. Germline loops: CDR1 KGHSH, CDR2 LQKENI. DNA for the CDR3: TGTGCCAGCTCACCGACAGGGAGCTCCTATAATTCACCCCTCCACTTT. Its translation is CASSPTGSSYNSPLHF.

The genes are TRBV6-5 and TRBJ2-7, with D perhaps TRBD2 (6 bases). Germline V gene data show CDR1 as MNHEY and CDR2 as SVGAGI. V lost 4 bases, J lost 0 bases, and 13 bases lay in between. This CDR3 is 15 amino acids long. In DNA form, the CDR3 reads TGTGCCAGCAGTTTGGGACGGGAGAGCTCCTACGAGCAGTACTTC. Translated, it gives CASSLGRESSYEQYF.